Listed below are T cell receptor beta chains from one sample, sequenced in a study of Ad26.COV2.S vaccination and SARS-CoV-2 variants. The method was immunoSEQ multiplex PCR; TCRdb's version includes in-frame clones alone and lacks a portion of them. This sample yields 400,000 to 450,000 clones, of which around 90% are seen a single time; 12% belongs to the top ten. The sequencing here drew on peripheral blood, taken in a trial of Ad26.COV2.S vaccine versus placebo. The source is a person aged 18-65 years who received the Ad26.COV2.S COVID-19 vaccine or a placebo. The CDR3 runs from the conserved cysteine through the conserved F or W. D genes are given only for firm matches. The listing skips clone size in some rows; elsewhere it reads once, few, many or a size class.

>TRBJ1-5|.|.|14|TRBV5-6
TGTGCCAGCAGCTTGGGTTATAGCAATCAGCCCCAGCATTTT
CASSLGYSNQPQHF
>TRBJ2-2|.|.|14|TRBV10-3
TGTGCCATCACGGACGTGGGGGACACCGGGGAGCTGTTTTTT
CAITDVGDTGELFF
>TRBJ2-2|once|.|14|TRBV3-1/TRBV3-2
TGTGCCAGCAGCCAAGCGGAGAACACCGGGGAGCTGTTTTTT
CASSQAENTGELFF
>TRBJ2-1|.|TRBD2|14|TRBV6-4
TGTGCCAGCAGCGAGGGGAGGGAATCAGGGGAGCAGTTCTTC
CASSEGRESGEQFF
>TRBJ2-5|once|TRBD2|16|TRBV7-4
TGTGCCAGCAGCTATAGACTAGCGGGACTGCAAGAGACCCAGTACTTC
CASSYRLAGLQETQYF
>TRBJ1-1|.|TRBD1|12|TRBV29-1
TGCAGCGTTGCGACAGGGCTCTCTGAAGCTTTCTTT
CSVATGLSEAFF
>TRBJ2-2|.|.|14|TRBV2
TGTGCCAGCTACCCCGGGAGTAACACCGGGGAGCTGTTTTTT
CASYPGSNTGELFF
>TRBJ1-4|.|.|11|TRBV15
TGTGCCACCAGCAGAGGGGTAAAACTGTTTTTT
CATSRGVKLFF
>TRBJ2-5|once|.|13|TRBV10-3
TGTGCCATCACACAGGGAGAGGGAGAGACCCAGTACTTC
CAITQGEGETQYF
>TRBJ1-1|.|.|16|TRBV6-4
TGTGCCAGCAGTGACTCTGGTGTCGGCGAGAACACTGAAGCTTTCTTT
CASSDSGVGENTEAFF
>TRBJ2-1|.|TRBD2|13|TRBV5-6
TGTGCCAGCAGTCCGACTAGCCACAATGAGCAGTTCTTC
CASSPTSHNEQFF
>TRBJ2-7|.|.|15|TRBV28
TGTGCCAGCAGTCCCCAGGCAGGGGTTTCCTACGAGCAGTACTTC
CASSPQAGVSYEQYF
>TRBJ2-5|.|TRBD2|19|TRBV7-9
TGTGCCAGCAGCTTAGCAGCTAGCGGGAGAGTCGGCAAGCAAGAGACCCAGTACTTC
CASSLAASGRVGKQETQYF
>TRBJ2-1|few|TRBD2|17|TRBV5-1
TGCGCCAGCAGCCTCACTAGCGGGAGTAGTCTCTACAATGAGCAGTTCTTC
CASSLTSGSSLYNEQFF
>TRBJ1-2|.|TRBD1|18|TRBV7-8
TGTGCCAGCAGCCGACTATCTCAAACCGGGACAGGGACCTATGGCTACACCTTC
CASSRLSQTGTGTYGYTF
>TRBJ2-2|once|.|15|TRBV5-4
TGTGCCAGCAGCTTGAAAATCGGTGGATCCGGGGAGCTGTTTTTT
CASSLKIGGSGELFF
>TRBJ2-1|.|TRBD1|18|TRBV30
TGTGCCTGGAGTGCCCCTCTCCTTAAGGACAGGGCGGGAAATGAGCAGTTCTTC
CAWSAPLLKDRAGNEQFF
>TRBJ2-7|.|.|14|TRBV5-4
TGTGCCAGCAGCTTGGCGGGAGAAAGCTACGAGCAGTACTTC
CASSLAGESYEQYF
>TRBJ1-1|once|TRBD1|15|TRBV29-1
TGCAGCGTTGAAGCTTACAGGGGGCGAGACACTGAAGCTTTCTTT
CSVEAYRGRDTEAFF
>TRBJ2-3|.|TRBD2|14|TRBV14
TGTGCCAGCAGCCCGGGACTAGCTACAGATACGCAGTATTTT
CASSPGLATDTQYF
>TRBJ2-5|.|.|16|TRBV3-1/TRBV3-2
TGTGCCAGCAGCCAAGGAGTAGAGGGATCCCGAGAGACCCAGTACTTC
CASSQGVEGSRETQYF
>TRBJ2-7|.|.|15|TRBV11-2
TGTGCCAGCAGCTTAGTGGTTAGCGCTCACTACGAGCAGTACTTC
CASSLVVSAHYEQYF
>TRBJ2-5|.|.|13|TRBV6-5
TGTGCCAGCAACAAGGCGGGGAGGGAGACCCAGTACTTC
CASNKAGRETQYF
>TRBJ1-5|.|TRBD1|16|TRBV10-1
TGCGCCAGCAGTCCCAGGAGGACAGGGAAGGGACAGCCCCAGCATTTT
CASSPRRTGKGQPQHF
>TRBJ2-7|once|.|14|TRBV5-6
TGTGCCAGCAGCTTTCCACAGCCTCCCTACGAGCAGTACTTC
CASSFPQPPYEQYF
>TRBJ2-2|.|TRBD1|16|TRBV9
TGTGCCAGCAGCGTAGGACAGGGGGCTAACACCGGGGAGCTGTTTTTT
CASSVGQGANTGELFF
>TRBJ2-3|once|.|15|TRBV7-2
TGTGCCAGCAGCTTAGTCCCCGCGGTGTCAGATACGCAGTATTTT
CASSLVPAVSDTQYF
>TRBJ2-4|.|.|12|TRBV7-9
TGTGCCAGCAGCGGCTCCAAAAACATTCAGTACTTC
CASSGSKNIQYF
>TRBJ2-2|.|.|13|TRBV6-2/TRBV6-3
TGTGCCAGCAGTTACTACGCTGGCGGGGAGCTGTTTTTT
CASSYYAGGELFF
>TRBJ2-5|.|TRBD1|14|TRBV5-1
TGCGCCAGCAGCTCGGACAGGGGGCAAGAGACCCAGTACTTC
CASSSDRGQETQYF
>TRBJ2-1|.|.|12|TRBV27
TGTGCCAGCAGGATCACATACAATGAGCAGTTCTTC
CASRITYNEQFF
>TRBJ1-6|.|.|12|TRBV6-6
TGTGCCAGCACCGTTAGGGATTCACCCCTCCACTTT
CASTVRDSPLHF
>TRBJ1-1|.|.|13|TRBV6-5
TGTGCCAGCAGTCACAGACAGAACACTGAAGCTTTCTTT
CASSHRQNTEAFF
>TRBJ1-1|.|.|15|TRBV7-6
TGTGCCAGCAGCTTAGCGCGGGACCTGAACACTGAAGCTTTCTTT
CASSLARDLNTEAFF
>TRBJ2-3|few|.|12|TRBV7-2
TGTGCCAGTAGACGGGAGTGGGATACGCAGTATTTT
CASRREWDTQYF
>TRBJ1-1|.|.|17|TRBV6-1
TGTGCCAGCAGTGAAATTAACGCTTACAGATTGAACACTGAAGCTTTCTTT
CASSEINAYRLNTEAFF
>TRBJ2-1|once|TRBD2|17|TRBV4-3
TGCGCCAGCAGCCAAGATAGCGGACTAGCGGGAGATAATGAGCAGTTCTTC
CASSQDSGLAGDNEQFF
>TRBJ2-7|.|TRBD2|19|TRBV28
TGTGCCAGCAAGGACGGACAGGGGGCGACTAGCGGGAGGGACTACGAGCAGTACTTC
CASKDGQGATSGRDYEQYF
>TRBJ1-1|once|TRBD1|15|TRBV6-6
TGTGCCAGCACCTTGACAGGGGGCTTGAACACTGAAGCTTTCTTT
CASTLTGGLNTEAFF
>TRBJ1-1|.|.|17|TRBV5-1
TGCGCCAGCAGCCCCCCCCGCGTGGGCAGCTTGAACACTGAAGCTTTCTTT
CASSPPRVGSLNTEAFF
>TRBJ2-3|.|.|14|TRBV18
TGTGCCAGCTCACCGCAGGGTAGGGCAGATACGCAGTATTTT
CASSPQGRADTQYF
>TRBJ2-5|.|TRBD1|16|TRBV7-3
TGTGCCAGCAGCCCGGCCGGGACAGGGGGACAAGAGACCCAGTACTTC
CASSPAGTGGQETQYF
>TRBJ2-1|.|TRBD2|15|TRBV10-3
TGTGCCATCAGTGGGACTAGCGGTCTCGTCCATGAGCAGTTCTTC
CAISGTSGLVHEQFF
>TRBJ2-5|.|TRBD1|15|TRBV5-8
TGTGCCAGCAGCTTGGAACAGGGGGCGCGTGAGACCCAGTACTTC
CASSLEQGARETQYF
>TRBJ1-2|.|TRBD1|11|TRBV12-3/TRBV12-4
TGTGCCAGCAGTTTAAACAGGGGCAGAACCTTC
CASSLNRGRTF
>TRBJ2-1|.|.|15|TRBV23-1
TGCGCCAGCAGGATATGTAGATTCCTTAACAATGAGCAGTTCTTC
CASRICRFLNNEQFF
>TRBJ2-1|.|TRBD1|14|TRBV25-1
TGTGCCAGCAGACCGGCTCAACGACAGGGGCCCCAGTTCTTC
CASRPAQRQGPQFF
>TRBJ2-7|.|TRBD2|15|TRBV30
TGTGCCTCCACCCGCGGGACTAGCGGGCACTACGAGCAGTACTTC
CASTRGTSGHYEQYF
>TRBJ2-2|few|.|16|TRBV30
TGTGCCTGGAGTGTACACCGGGGCGAGGGCACCGGGGAGCTGTTTTTT
CAWSVHRGEGTGELFF
>TRBJ2-2|.|TRBD2|19|TRBV4-2
TGTGCCAGCAGCCAAGATAGGCCTAGCGGGAGGGCCAACACCGGGGAGCTGTTTTTT
CASSQDRPSGRANTGELFF